The 21 T cell receptor beta chains in this list originate from one sample, sequenced in a study of OX40 agonist ivuxolimab in advanced cancers. Assay: immunoSEQ multiplex PCR; the TCRdb copy retains only in-frame clones and omits some. The sample lists 74,000 or so clones; approximately 85% were seen once. The sample was CD4+ or CD8+ T cells sorted from blood, taken in a trial of the OX40 agonist ivuxolimab. These receptors all stem from an adult with an advanced solid tumor such as melanoma, head and neck, liver or kidney cancer.

This chain joins TRBV19 and TRBJ2-1, with TRBD2 matching 9 bases. The CDR3 length is 12 residues. Per the germline V gene, CDR1 is LNHDA and CDR2 is SQIVND (reference sequence). V lost 8 bases, J lost 8 bases, and 4 bases stayed unmatched. This CDR3 reads CASAGGLDEQFF. The CDR3 DNA is TGTGCCAGTGCGGGGGGGCTGGATGAGCAGTTCTTC.

The rearrangement joins TRBV30 to TRBJ2-3; 7 bases map to TRBD1. V lost 8 bases, J lost 5 bases, and 7 bases stayed unmatched. This CDR3 spans 12 amino acids. The germline V gene encodes CDR1 GTSNPN and CDR2 SVGIG (reference sequence). The CDR3 spells CAQYRGGDTQYF. CDR3 coding DNA: TGTGCCCAGTACAGGGGCGGAGATACGCAGTATTTT.

The chain uses TRBV14 and TRBJ2-5; 9 nucleotides align to TRBD1. Germline V gene sequence: CDR1 SGHDN, CDR2 FVKESK. V gave up 10 bases and J gave up 4 bases; unmatched junction bases: 16. The CDR3 has 16 amino acids. The CDR3 DNA reads TGTGCCAACCAATCAAGCCACTCGGACAGGGGAGAGACCCAGTACTTC. Protein product: CANQSSHSDRGETQYF.

V usage is TRBV21-1 and J usage is TRBJ1-3; TRBD1, the table's D call, lacks a check against the DNA. TRBV21-1 is a documented pseudogene. There are 15 residues in the CDR3. The DNA for the CDR3 is TGTGCCAGCACCCCACCGGGACAGGGAGGGAACACCATATATTTT. Translated: CASTPPGQGGNTIYF.

The gene calls are TRBV11-2 and TRBJ1-2; no clear D. The CDR3 has 14 amino acids. The V gene's germline CDR1 is SGHAT and CDR2 FQNNGV. V lost 0 bases, J lost 3 bases, and 8 bases lay in between. The CDR3: CASSLERGDYGYTF. DNA for the CDR3: TGTGCCAGCAGCTTAGAGCGGGGTGACTATGGCTACACCTTC. The full variable domain, in which reference TRBV11-2 and TRBJ1-2 provide the parts outside the CDR3, is EAGVAQSPRYKIIEKRQSVAFWCNPISGHATLYWYQQILGQGPKLLIQFQNNGVVDDSQLPKDRFSAERLKGVDSTLKIQPAKLEDSAVYLCASSLERGDYGYTFGSGTRLTVV.

This clone occurred a few times. V is TRBV29-1 and J is TRBJ2-1; TRBD2 aligns across 11 bases. The CDR3 covers 16 residues. The germline CDR1 and CDR2 sequences are SQVTM and ANQGSEA. Trimming at V came to 3 bases and at J to 0 bases, leaving 4 bases not matched to a gene. Written as DNA, the CDR3 is TGCAGCGTTGACCTAGCGGGGGGCCTCTCCTACAATGAGCAGTTCTTC. Translating gives CSVDLAGGLSYNEQFF.

The V and J genes are TRBV18 and TRBJ1-5; D unresolved. CDR3 length equals 13 residues. Germline V gene lookup returns CDR1 KGHSH and CDR2 LQKENI. Trimming took 2 bases from V and 7 from J, leaving 9 bases between them. The CDR3 protein is CASSPNTGQPQHF. DNA for the CDR3: TGTGCCAGCTCACCAAACACCGGGCAGCCCCAGCATTTT.

This rearrangement joins TRBV19 to TRBJ1-4; no clear D. CDR1 is LNHDA, CDR2 SQIVND, per germline (reference sequence). The V end was cut by 3 bases, the J end by 8 bases, with 10 bases between. The CDR3 totals 13 residues. This CDR3 is CASSMMLGEKLFF. CDR3 coding DNA: TGTGCCAGTAGTATGATGTTAGGAGAAAAACTGTTTTTT.

The CDR3 protein is CASSSHQASEQYF. The CDR3 DNA follows: TGTGCCAGCAGCTCCCACCAAGCGAGCGAGCAGTACTTC. The chain uses TRBV7-3 and TRBJ2-7; no firm D call. Per the germline V gene, CDR1 is SGHTA and CDR2 is FQGTGA. The ends were cut back, 4 bases at V and 6 bases at J, with 13 bases in the middle. The CDR3 length is 13 residues.

The J gene is TRBJ2-7, the V gene TRBV18; 11 positions match TRBD1. V shed 2 bases, J shed 2 bases, and the junction held 2 bases outside the gene matches. The CDR3 has 15 residues. Looked up from germline, CDR1 is KGHSH and CDR2 is LQKENI. The CDR3 loop reads CASSPGQGATYEQYF. The CDR3 nucleotides are TGTGCCAGCTCACCAGGACAGGGGGCAACCTACGAGCAGTACTTC.

This CDR3 is CASSKVGGELCGYTF. CDR3 sequence (DNA): TGTGCCAGCAGCAAAGTCGGGGGGGAGCTATGCGGCTACACCTTC. This chain uses TRBV21-1 with TRBJ1-2. TRBV21-1 is a listed pseudogene. This CDR3 comprises 15 residues.

The rearrangement uses TRBV30 and TRBJ1-2, with 7 bases aligning to TRBD1. V gave up 2 bases and J gave up 4 bases; unmatched junction bases: 7. From germline, CDR1 is GTSNPN and CDR2 SVGIG (reference sequence). There are 14 residues in the CDR3. The CDR3, as DNA: TGTGCCTGGAGTCCCCCGGGACAGCCCTATGGCTACACCTTC. It yields the protein CAWSPPGQPYGYTF.

This clone came up many times. The chain is built from TRBV30 and TRBJ2-1, with D possibly TRBD2 on 6 matching bases. Germline V lookup: CDR1 GTSNPN, CDR2 SVGIG (reference sequence). The CDR3 length is 16 residues. Trimming pared 3 bases from V and 2 bases from J, leaving 17 bases between. The chain's CDR3 is CAWSAKHSGTYNEQFF. In DNA, the CDR3 is TGTGCCTGGAGCGCGAAGCATAGCGGAACCTACAATGAGCAGTTCTTC.

The chain has TRBV19 and TRBJ1-3; no definite D call. This CDR3 spans 14 amino acids. Germline CDR1 is LNHDA and CDR2 is SQIVND (reference sequence). Trimming pared 7 bases from V and 0 bases from J, leaving 10 bases between. CDR3 protein: CASIGFLSGNTIYF. In DNA form, the CDR3 reads TGTGCCAGTATCGGTTTTCTCTCTGGAAACACCATATATTTT.

V and J are TRBV6-5 and TRBJ2-1; a possible D gene is TRBD1 (5 bases). The length of the CDR3 is 14 residues. Germline values: CDR1 MNHEY, CDR2 SVGAGI. Trimming took off 10 bases at V and 5 bases at J, with 18 bases between the two ends. CDR3 DNA: TGTGCCACCACAGGCAGGGTAGCCAACAATGAGCAGTTCTTC. This gives the protein CATTGRVANNEQFF.

V is TRBV6-5 and J is TRBJ1-2; D may be TRBD1 (5 bases). Germline V CDR1 and CDR2: MNHEY, SVGAGI. The V end lost 6 bases, the J end lost 3 bases, and 14 bases lay between the germline ends. The CDR3 runs 14 residues. Written as DNA, the CDR3 is TGTGCCAGCAGCCAGGGCCGGGGGTACTATGGCTACACCTTC. It yields the protein CASSQGRGYYGYTF.

As regards this clone: A junction boundary mismatches the germline segment, possibly from a read error. The CDR3 spells CASGLSMYEQFF. Written as DNA, the CDR3 is TGTGCCAGCGGTTTGTCAATGTATGAGCAGTTCTTC. V is TRBV28 and J is TRBJ2-1; D unclear. Looked up from germline, CDR1 is MDHEN and CDR2 is SYDVKM. The CDR3 is made up of 12 amino acids.

V gene TRBV5-4 combines with J gene TRBJ1-2, with 12 bases matching TRBD1. The CDR3 contains 16 residues. After removal of 5 bases from V and 8 bases from J, the junction contained 13 bases not matched to a gene. Germline V lookup: CDR1 SGHNT, CDR2 YYREEE (reference sequence). The CDR3 DNA is TGTGCCAGCAGTAACCGGGACAGGGGGCCGGCCGGCGGCTACACCTTC. It yields the protein CASSNRDRGPAGGYTF.

The chain couples TRBV29-1 to TRBJ2-7; 9 bases agree with TRBD1. Germline values: CDR1 SQVTM, CDR2 ANQGSEA. Trimming at V came to 0 bases and at J to 1 base, leaving 4 bases not matched to a gene. This CDR3 is 15 amino acids long. CDR3: CSVEEDRGMSYEQYF. The CDR3 DNA reads as TGCAGCGTTGAAGAGGACAGGGGCATGTCCTACGAGCAGTACTTC.

The rearrangement uses TRBV19 and TRBJ1-5; D possibly corresponds to TRBD1 (6 bases). V lost 9 bases and J lost 7, with 16 bases in between. CDR3 length: 13 amino acids. Germline V gene sequence: CDR1 LNHDA, CDR2 SQIVND (reference sequence). CDR3 region: CASRAGAGQPQHF. CDR3 bases: TGTGCCAGCCGTGCAGGGGCGGGCCAGCCCCAGCATTTT.

This sequence joins TRBV30 and TRBJ2-2; 9 bases fit TRBD1. CDR3 length equals 13 residues. J was trimmed by 8 bases and V by 4 bases; bases with no gene match: 5. Germline assignment: CDR1 GTSNPN and CDR2 SVGIG (reference sequence). The CDR3 DNA reads as TGTGCCTGGAAATACAGGGGGCTAGGGGAGCTGTTTTTT. This gives the protein CAWKYRGLGELFF.